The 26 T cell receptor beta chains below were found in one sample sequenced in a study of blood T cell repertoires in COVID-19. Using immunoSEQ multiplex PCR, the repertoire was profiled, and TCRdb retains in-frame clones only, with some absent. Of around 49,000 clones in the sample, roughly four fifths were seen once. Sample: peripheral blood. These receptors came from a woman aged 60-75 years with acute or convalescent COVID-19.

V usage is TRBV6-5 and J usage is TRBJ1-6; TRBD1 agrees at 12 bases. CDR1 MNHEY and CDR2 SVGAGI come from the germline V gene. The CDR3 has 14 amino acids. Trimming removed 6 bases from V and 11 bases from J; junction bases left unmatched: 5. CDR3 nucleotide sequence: TGTGCCAGCAGGGGACAGGGGGCGAATCCACCCCTCCACTTT. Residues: CASRGQGANPPLHF.

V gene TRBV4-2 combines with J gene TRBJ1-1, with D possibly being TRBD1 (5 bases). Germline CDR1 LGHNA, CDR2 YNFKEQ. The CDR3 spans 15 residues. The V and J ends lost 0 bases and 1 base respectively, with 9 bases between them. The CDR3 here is CASSQDRGRNTEAFF. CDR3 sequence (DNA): TGTGCCAGCAGCCAAGATAGGGGCAGGAACACTGAAGCTTTCTTT.

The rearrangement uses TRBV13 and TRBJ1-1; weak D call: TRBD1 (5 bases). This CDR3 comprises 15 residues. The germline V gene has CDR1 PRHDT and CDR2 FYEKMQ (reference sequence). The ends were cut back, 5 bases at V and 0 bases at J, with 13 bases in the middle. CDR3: CASSPQGVMNTEAFF. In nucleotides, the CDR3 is TGTGCCAGCAGCCCCCAGGGTGTCATGAACACTGAAGCTTTCTTT. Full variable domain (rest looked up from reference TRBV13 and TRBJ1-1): AAGVIQSPRHLIKEKRETATLKCYPIPRHDTVYWYQQGPGQDPQFLISFYEKMQSDKGSIPDRFSAQQFSDYHSELNMSSLELGDSALYFCASSPQGVMNTEAFFGQGTRLTVV.

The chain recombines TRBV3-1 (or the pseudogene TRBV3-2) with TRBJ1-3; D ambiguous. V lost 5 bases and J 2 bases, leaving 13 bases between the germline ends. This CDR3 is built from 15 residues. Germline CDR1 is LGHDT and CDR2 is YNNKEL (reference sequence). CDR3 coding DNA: TGTGCCAGCAGCGGAACTACACGGACTGGAAACACCATATATTTT. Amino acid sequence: CASSGTTRTGNTIYF.

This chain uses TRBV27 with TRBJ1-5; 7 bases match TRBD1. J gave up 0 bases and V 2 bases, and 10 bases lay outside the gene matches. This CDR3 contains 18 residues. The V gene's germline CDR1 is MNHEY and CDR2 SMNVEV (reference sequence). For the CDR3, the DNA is TGTGCCAGCAGTTTAGACAGGGAAATAGTATATAGCAATCAGCCCCAGCATTTT. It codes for CASSLDREIVYSNQPQHF.

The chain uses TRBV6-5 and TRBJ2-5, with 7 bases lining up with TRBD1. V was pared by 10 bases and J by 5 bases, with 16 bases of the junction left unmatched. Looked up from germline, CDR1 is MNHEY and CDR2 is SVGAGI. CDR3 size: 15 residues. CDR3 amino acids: CATLEPSFRGETQYF. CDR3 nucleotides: TGTGCCACTCTTGAACCCAGTTTCAGGGGGGAGACCCAGTACTTC.

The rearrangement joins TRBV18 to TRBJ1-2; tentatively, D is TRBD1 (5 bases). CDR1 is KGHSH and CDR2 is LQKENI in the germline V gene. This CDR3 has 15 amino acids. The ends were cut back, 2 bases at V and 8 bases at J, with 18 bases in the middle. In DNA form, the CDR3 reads TGTGCCAGCTCACCAATGACAGTAAAGGGCGACGGCTACACCTTC. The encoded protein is CASSPMTVKGDGYTF.

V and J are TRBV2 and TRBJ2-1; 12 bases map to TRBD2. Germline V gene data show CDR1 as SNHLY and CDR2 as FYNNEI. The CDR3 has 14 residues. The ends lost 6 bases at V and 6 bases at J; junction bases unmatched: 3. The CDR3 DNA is TGTGCCAGCAGGCCTAGCGGGGGGGCCAATGAGCAGTTCTTC. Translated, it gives CASRPSGGANEQFF. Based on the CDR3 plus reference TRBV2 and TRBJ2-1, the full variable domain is EPEVTQTPSHQVTQMGQEVILRCVPISNHLYFYWYRQILGQKVEFLVSFYNNEISEKSEIFDDQFSVERPDGSNFTLKIRSTKLEDSAMYFCASRPSGGANEQFFGPGTRLTVL.

CDR3 amino acids: CASSLPQGARGGYTF. CDR3 in DNA: TGTGCCAGCAGTTTACCACAGGGGGCGAGAGGTGGCTACACCTTC. The chain carries TRBV28 and TRBJ1-2; 9 nucleotides agree with TRBD1. The V and J ends lost 2 bases and 7 bases, in that order; junction bases with no gene match: 8. The CDR3 is made up of 15 amino acids. Looked up from germline, CDR1 is MDHEN and CDR2 is SYDVKM.

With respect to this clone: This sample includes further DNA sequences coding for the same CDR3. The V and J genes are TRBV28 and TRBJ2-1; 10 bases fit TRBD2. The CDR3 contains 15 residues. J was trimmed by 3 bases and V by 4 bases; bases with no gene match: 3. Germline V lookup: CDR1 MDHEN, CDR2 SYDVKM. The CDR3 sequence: CASSSSGGGYNEQFF. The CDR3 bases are TGTGCCAGCAGTTCCAGCGGGGGGGGCTACAATGAGCAGTTCTTC.

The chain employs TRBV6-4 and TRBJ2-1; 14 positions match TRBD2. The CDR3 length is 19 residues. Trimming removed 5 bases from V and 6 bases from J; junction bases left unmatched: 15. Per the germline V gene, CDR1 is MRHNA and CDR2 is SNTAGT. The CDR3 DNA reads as TGTGCCAGCAGTCTTGTCGGGACTAGCGGGGGAAACCGGGGCAATGAGCAGTTCTTC. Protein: CASSLVGTSGGNRGNEQFF.

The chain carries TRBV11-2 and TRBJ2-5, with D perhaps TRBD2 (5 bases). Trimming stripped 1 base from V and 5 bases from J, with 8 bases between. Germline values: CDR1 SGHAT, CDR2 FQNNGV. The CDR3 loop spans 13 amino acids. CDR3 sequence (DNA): TGTGCCAGCAGCTTAGGGCGGGTGGAGACCCAGTACTTC. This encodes CASSLGRVETQYF.

CDR3 nucleotide sequence: TGTGCCAGCAGCTTAGATCTACAGGGCTATAATTCACCCCTCCACTTT. Its protein is CASSLDLQGYNSPLHF. The chain carries TRBV11-2 and TRBJ1-6, with D possibly matching TRBD1 (6 bases). Trimming took 0 bases from V and 3 from J, leaving 9 bases between them. There are 16 residues in the CDR3. The V gene's germline CDR1 is SGHAT and CDR2 FQNNGV.

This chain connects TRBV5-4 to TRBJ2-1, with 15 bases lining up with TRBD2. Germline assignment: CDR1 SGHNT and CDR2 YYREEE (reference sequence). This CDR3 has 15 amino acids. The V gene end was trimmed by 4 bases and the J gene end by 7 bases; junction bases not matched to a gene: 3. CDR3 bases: TGTGCCAGCAGCACCGGACTAGCGGGGGGGAATGAGCAGTTCTTC. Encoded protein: CASSTGLAGGNEQFF.

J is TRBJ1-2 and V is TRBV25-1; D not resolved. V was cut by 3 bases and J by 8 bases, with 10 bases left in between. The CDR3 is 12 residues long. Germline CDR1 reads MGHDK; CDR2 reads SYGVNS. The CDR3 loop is CASSEALGGYTF. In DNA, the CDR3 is TGTGCCAGCAGTGAGGCACTCGGGGGCTACACCTTC.

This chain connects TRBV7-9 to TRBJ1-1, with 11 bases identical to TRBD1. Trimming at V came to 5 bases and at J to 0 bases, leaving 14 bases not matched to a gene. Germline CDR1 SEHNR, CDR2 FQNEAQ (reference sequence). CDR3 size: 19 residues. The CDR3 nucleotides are TGTGCCAGCAGCGATCCGGGACAGGGGGTGAGGCGAATGAACACTGAAGCTTTCTTT. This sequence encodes CASSDPGQGVRRMNTEAFF.

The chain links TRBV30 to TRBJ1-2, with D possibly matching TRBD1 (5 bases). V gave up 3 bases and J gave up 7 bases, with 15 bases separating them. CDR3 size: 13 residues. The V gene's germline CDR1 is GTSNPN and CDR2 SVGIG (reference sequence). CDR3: CAWSGSRVGGYTF. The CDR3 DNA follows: TGTGCCTGGAGCGGAAGCAGGGTTGGTGGCTACACCTTC.

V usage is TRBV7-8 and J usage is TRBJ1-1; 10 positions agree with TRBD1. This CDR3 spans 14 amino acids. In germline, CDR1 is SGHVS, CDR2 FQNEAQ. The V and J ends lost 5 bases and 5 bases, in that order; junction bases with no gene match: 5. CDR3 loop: CASSPDRGRTEAFF. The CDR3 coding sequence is TGTGCCAGCAGCCCCGACAGGGGGCGGACTGAAGCTTTCTTT.

CDR3 sequence reads: CASSFSRGQNREFF. CDR3 coding DNA: TGCGCCAGCAGCTTTTCGAGGGGACAGAACAGGGAGTTCTTC. The chain links TRBV5-1 to TRBJ2-1; TRBD1 matches at 7 bases. The CDR3 contains 14 residues. V lost 2 bases and J lost 14; bases outside the gene matches: 13. CDR1 and CDR2 from the germline V gene are SGHRS and YFSETQ. Drawing the rest from reference TRBV5-1 and TRBJ2-1, the complete variable domain is KAGVTQTPRYLIKTRGQQVTLSCSPISGHRSVSWYQQTPGQGLQFLFEYFSETQRNKGNFPGRFSGRQFSNSRSEMNVSTLELGDSALYLCASSFSRGQNREFFGPGTRLTVL.

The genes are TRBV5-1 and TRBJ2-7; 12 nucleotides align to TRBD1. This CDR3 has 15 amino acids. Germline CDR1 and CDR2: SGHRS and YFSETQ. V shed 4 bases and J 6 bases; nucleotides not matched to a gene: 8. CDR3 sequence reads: CASSGGTGGLGEQYF. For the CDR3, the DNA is TGCGCCAGCAGCGGAGGGACAGGGGGCTTGGGCGAGCAGTACTTC.

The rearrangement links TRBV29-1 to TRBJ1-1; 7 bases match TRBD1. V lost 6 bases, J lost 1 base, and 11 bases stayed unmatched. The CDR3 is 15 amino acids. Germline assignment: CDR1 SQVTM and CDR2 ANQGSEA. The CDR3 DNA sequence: TGCAGCGTGAATACAAGGGGGCGCGGGAACACTGAAGCTTTCTTT. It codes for CSVNTRGRGNTEAFF.

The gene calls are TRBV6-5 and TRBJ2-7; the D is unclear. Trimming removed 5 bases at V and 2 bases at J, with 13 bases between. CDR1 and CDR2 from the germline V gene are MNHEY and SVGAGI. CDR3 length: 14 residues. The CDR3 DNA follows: TGTGCCAGCAGTACCCGACAAAATGCCTACGAGCAGTACTTC. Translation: CASSTRQNAYEQYF.

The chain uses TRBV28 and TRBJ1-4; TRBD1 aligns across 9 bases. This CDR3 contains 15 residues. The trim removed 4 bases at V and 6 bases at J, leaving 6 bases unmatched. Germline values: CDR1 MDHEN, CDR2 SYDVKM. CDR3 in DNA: TGTGCCAGCAGTTCCCCCGGGACAGGGCATGAAAAACTGTTTTTT. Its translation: CASSSPGTGHEKLFF.

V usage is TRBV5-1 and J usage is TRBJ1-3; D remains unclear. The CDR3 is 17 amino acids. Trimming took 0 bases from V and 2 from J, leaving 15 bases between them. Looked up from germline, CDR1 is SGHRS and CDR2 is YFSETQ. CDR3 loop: CASSLVARGAAGNTIYF. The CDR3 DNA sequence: TGCGCCAGCAGCTTGGTTGCGCGGGGTGCGGCTGGAAACACCATATATTTT.

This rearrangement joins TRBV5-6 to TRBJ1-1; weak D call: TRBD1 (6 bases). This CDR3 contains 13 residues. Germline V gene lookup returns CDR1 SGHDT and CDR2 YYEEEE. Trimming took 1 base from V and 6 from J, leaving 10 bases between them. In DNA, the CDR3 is TGTGCCAGCAGCTTGTATTACAGGGCTGAAGCTTTCTTT. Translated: CASSLYYRAEAFF.

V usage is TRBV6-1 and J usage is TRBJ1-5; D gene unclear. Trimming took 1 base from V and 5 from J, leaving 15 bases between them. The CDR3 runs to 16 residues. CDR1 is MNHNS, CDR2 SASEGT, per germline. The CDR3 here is CASSEVWAQTYQPQHF. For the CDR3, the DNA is TGTGCCAGCAGTGAAGTGTGGGCCCAAACCTATCAGCCCCAGCATTTT.